The rows below give T cell receptor beta chains drawn from one sample of a study of neurological immune-mediated disorders. TCRdb independently ran MiXCR on the 5' RACE reads; one entry per CDR3 protein. This sample has around 70,000 distinct CDR3 sequences, with around 5.2% found just once. Source material: PBMCs. The receptors were sampled from a woman aged 25 to 39 with multiple sclerosis. CDR3s include the opening cysteine and the closing phenylalanine or tryptophan. The order of the fields is clone size, V gene, D gene, J gene, CDR3 DNA, CDR3 protein. A D gene is named only where the DNA matches it firmly. Clone size is shown for a subset of rows, as once, few, many or a class of expanded clone.

many	TRBV7-9	-	TRBJ1-5	TGTGCCAGCAGCTTGGACACCCTCGGCAATCAGCCCCAGCATTTT	CASSLDTLGNQPQHF
-	TRBV20-1	-	TRBJ1-2	TGCAGTGCTAGATGGTTAGGGGGCTATGGCTACACCTTC	CSARWLGGYGYTF
many	TRBV7-2	-	TRBJ2-2	TGTGCCAGCTCTTTTAGGACGGGGAACACCGGGGAGCTGTTTTTT	CASSFRTGNTGELFF
many	TRBV20-1	-	TRBJ2-1	TGCAGTGCTCCCCAATACTCCATCAGCTACAATGAGCAGTTCTTC	CSAPQYSISYNEQFF
many	TRBV6-6	-	TRBJ1-5	TGTGCCAGCAGTTACCGGGGCAATCAGCCCCAGAATTTT	CASSYRGNQPQNF
many	TRBV20-1	-	TRBJ1-2	TGCAGTGCTCTGGGCATCTTGTATGGCTACACCTTC	CSALGILYGYTF
few	TRBV9	-	TRBJ1-2	TGTGCCAGCAGCTCCACGGAGGCGCGCTACACCTTC	CASSSTEARYTF
many	TRBV20-1	-	TRBJ2-1	TGCAGTGCTAGAGATCAGGGTCAGGGGGGTGAGCAGTTCTTC	CSARDQGQGGEQFF
many	TRBV5-1	-	TRBJ1-1	TGCGCCAGCAGAGCGACAGGCCGGAACACTGAAGCTTTCTTT	CASRATGRNTEAFF
few	TRBV5-4	-	TRBJ2-3	TGTGCCAGCAGCTTGACCCACACAGATACGCAGTATTTT	CASSLTHTDTQYF
many	TRBV5-1	TRBD2	TRBJ2-1	TGCGCCAGCCGTCGGGGGAGCGGGGGGACGCGCTACAATGAGCAGTTCTTC	CASRRGSGGTRYNEQFF
-	TRBV5-1	-	TRBJ2-3	TGCGCCAGCAGCCCCGGGTTTGGCGGAAGCACAGATACGCAGTATTTT	CASSPGFGGSTDTQYF
many	TRBV7-9	TRBD1	TRBJ2-1	TGTGCCAGCAGCCAAAAGGGACAGACCAATGAGCAGTTCTTC	CASSQKGQTNEQFF
many	TRBV10-3	-	TRBJ1-1	TGTGCCATCAGTGGGCCCGGACCGGAAGCTTTCTTT	CAISGPGPEAFF
many	TRBV10-3	TRBD2	TRBJ2-3	TGTGCCATCAGTGAAGGACTAGCGGGCCTACGGCATACGCAGTATTTT	CAISEGLAGLRHTQYF
-	TRBV5-1	TRBD1	TRBJ2-7	TGCGCCAGCAGCCCGGGACAGGTTTCCTACGAGCAGTACTTC	CASSPGQVSYEQYF
many	TRBV3-1	TRBD1	TRBJ1-6	TGTGCCAGCAGCCGGGGACAGGGGGCCCAACCCCTCCACTTT	CASSRGQGAQPLHF
many	TRBV5-1	TRBD2	TRBJ2-3	TGCGCCAGCAGCTTGGGTCTAGCGGGGTCAGATACGCAGTATTTT	CASSLGLAGSDTQYF
-	TRBV20-1	-	TRBJ1-3	TGCAGTGCCGCATTTGGCGGAAAAACCATATATTTT	CSAAFGGKTIYF
-	TRBV14	-	TRBJ2-1	TGTGCCAGCAGCCAATACGGGGCTTACAATGAGCAGTTCTTC	CASSQYGAYNEQFF
many	TRBV5-1	-	TRBJ2-3	TGCGCCAGCGCCGGGACGACAGATACGCAGTATTTT	CASAGTTDTQYF
many	TRBV12-3/TRBV12-4	-	TRBJ1-6	TGTGCCAGCAGCCTCCGGGGGGAGACACCCCTCCACTTT	CASSLRGETPLHF
many	TRBV3-1	TRBD2	TRBJ2-2	TGTGCCAGCAGCCAAGAATCATTACTAGCGGGTGGAACCGGGGAGCTGTTTTTT	CASSQESLLAGGTGELFF
-	TRBV20-1	TRBD2	TRBJ2-1	TGCAGTGCTAGAGGTCTTGGGGGGGACCATTCGGATGAGCAGTTCTTC	CSARGLGGDHSDEQFF
-	TRBV6-1	-	TRBJ1-5	TGTGCCAGCCGAGGCTTTTATGGCAATCAGCCCCAGAATTTT	CASRGFYGNQPQNF